The 5 T cell receptor beta chains presented below share a single source sample, sequenced in a study of cytomegalovirus exposure and HLA in healthy donors. Primers included in the PCR were 60 Vbeta and 13 Jbeta primers. The repertoire was sequenced with immunoSEQ multiplex PCR; TCRdb's copy has only in-frame clones and lacks some. The table records 100,000 to 120,000 clones, around 77% of them present only once. The material sequenced was PBMCs. The receptors were sampled from a woman in her twenties or thirties in good health and CMV-seropositive.

The V and J genes are TRBV4-1 and TRBJ1-5; 8 nucleotides align to TRBD1. After removal of 4 bases from V and 3 bases from J, the junction contained 8 bases not matched to a gene. The CDR3 is 16 amino acids. Per the germline V gene, CDR1 is MGHRA and CDR2 is YSYEKL. CDR3 sequence: CASSLRTGFNNQPQHF. The CDR3 DNA reads as TGCGCCAGCAGCCTCCGGACAGGGTTTAACAATCAGCCCCAGCATTTT.

This clone was counted between two and nine times. V usage is TRBV19 and J usage is TRBJ2-1; 7 positions agree with TRBD2. Germline trimming cut 3 bases from V and 6 bases from J; bases unmatched to any gene: 5. This CDR3 comprises 14 residues. CDR1 is LNHDA, CDR2 SQIVND, per germline (reference sequence). This CDR3 reads CASSMSGVGNEQFF. The CDR3, as DNA: TGTGCCAGTAGTATGAGCGGGGTCGGCAATGAGCAGTTCTTC.

The V call is TRBV30, the J call TRBJ1-1; maybe TRBD1 (5 bases). V was cut by 8 bases and J by 3 bases, with 19 bases left in between. This CDR3 spans 14 amino acids. The germline V gene encodes CDR1 GTSNPN and CDR2 SVGIG (reference sequence). The chain's CDR3 is CAAWGGEEDTEAFF. CDR3 nucleotides: TGTGCCGCCTGGGGGGGGGAGGAGGACACTGAAGCTTTCTTT.

The chain recombines TRBV5-1 with TRBJ2-3; D is unclear. Trimming took off 4 bases at V and 0 bases at J, with 6 bases between the two ends. Germline assignment: CDR1 SGHRS and CDR2 YFSETQ. CDR3 length: 13 amino acids. CDR3 region: CASSPTSTDTQYF. The CDR3 DNA follows: TGCGCCAGCAGCCCCACTAGCACAGATACGCAGTATTTT.

This clone was found a few times. The chain carries TRBV21-1 and TRBJ1-5; the D call in the table, TRBD1, was not verified against the DNA. TRBV21-1 is classified as a pseudogene. The CDR3 consists of 16 residues. The CDR3 loop is CASSFRDRNSNQPQHF. The CDR3 DNA reads TGTGCCAGCAGCTTCCGGGACAGAAATAGCAATCAGCCCCAGCATTTT.